This T cell receptor beta chain is drawn from a study of cytomegalovirus exposure and HLA in healthy donors (dated by TCRdb to about 2017). Background for the entire study: A later analysis indicated that the roughly 130 validation repertoires were generated on the platform also employed for the 670 or so repertoires of the first cohort. To predict cytomegalovirus infection status, the study brought together high-throughput TCR immunosequencing, statistical association of individual TCRs with disease status, and machine learning. Besides the first cohort of approximately 710 subjects, a separate validation cohort made up of 90 to 150 different subjects was used. The study aimed to test whether cataloging public T cell receptors could reveal signatures of past pathogen exposure.

What the authors observed across the whole study: In vitro tests confirmed that a few of the cytomegalovirus-associated TCR beta chains recognize cytomegalovirus antigens. The classifier was reported to diagnose cytomegalovirus status with high specificity and sensitivity in both the original cohort and the validation cohort. The authors suggested that the approach could potentially be extended to other disease states and immunological phenotypes. The validation cohort had no HLA typing available for a later analysis, so co-occurrence within that cohort was assessed over all 120 or so repertoires. Most TCR sequences were seen in very few donors, while some public TCRs were found in many individuals. The study listed 164 TCR beta chains as associated with cytomegalovirus. In a later analysis, TCRs clustered in the first cohort were found to also tend to co-occur in the approximately 120 validation repertoires, with 94% of cluster scores above 0.

V loses 2 bases of germline sequence and J loses 2 bases, and the interval between the two ends is 3 bases. The germline V gene (reference sequence) gives CDR1 as LNHDA and CDR2 as SQIVND. Reading from cysteine to phenylalanine, the CDR3 counts 13 amino acids. CDR3 DNA is the only sequence kept; it has 39 bases, read in frame from the first base. Libraries were built with the immunoSEQ multiplex PCR assay. The published analysis was carried out like this. To diagnose cytomegalovirus status from the catalog of TCR beta chain sequences, a statistical classification framework was built. Entries here come from immuneACCESS through TCRdb and include only in-frame sequences with V and J called. Some clones fail to appear in such tables; in the studies checked, an unresolved V gene covers under half of the shortfall, and the cause of the remainder is unknown. The V and J calls and clone size are taken from that table; D and trimming were inferred from the DNA. This sample lists under 200,000 clones; about nine tenths were detected once. Clones ranked in the top ten supply 4% to 4.5% of the sample.

Only one count was recorded for this clone. It lacks a known antigen. There are no base qualities to consult, and no much larger clone falls within one base. The donors belonged to the validation cohort of roughly 120 subjects, which was separate from the roughly 670-subject first cohort. The chain uses TRBV19 and TRBJ2-2, with the D gene too uncertain to name. Sequenced input: PBMCs. The origin of this receptor is a man aged 18 to 30 in good health and CMV-seropositive. The nucleotide sequence is given as TGTGCCAGTAGTATATATAACACCGGGGAGCTGTTTTTT. It specifies CASSIYNTGELFF.